These T cell receptor beta chains were read from a single sample in a study of blood T cell repertoires in COVID-19. Method: immunoSEQ multiplex PCR; TCRdb's copy keeps in-frame clones and lacks some. The table lists a few hundred thousand clones, over 75% of them singletons. Sequenced material: PBMCs or T cells enriched from blood (not recorded which). These receptors were taken from a woman aged 40 to 50 who had recovered from COVID-19. The CDR3 runs from the conserved cysteine through the conserved F or W. The D gene is left open where the match is weak. Not all rows give a size; the values are once, few, many and, for expanded clones, a class.

D,size,V,J,CDR3,DNA
.,.,TRBV13,TRBJ1-1,CASSLAPGGGEAFF,TGTGCCAGCAGCTTAGCCCCGGGGGGCGGTGAAGCTTTCTTT
TRBD1,once,TRBV28,TRBJ1-4,CASSLAGQQDEKLFF,TGTGCCAGCAGTTTAGCGGGACAGCAGGATGAAAAACTGTTTTTT
.,.,TRBV19,TRBJ2-5,CASSAFFGETQYF,TGTGCCAGTAGTGCCTTCTTCGGAGAGACCCAGTACTTC
.,.,TRBV5-8,TRBJ2-1,CASSLQGWDNEQFF,TGTGCCAGCAGCTTGCAGGGTTGGGACAATGAGCAGTTCTTC
TRBD1,.,TRBV7-3,TRBJ2-3,CASSREGATDTQYF,TGTGCCAGCAGCCGCGAGGGGGCTACAGATACGCAGTATTTT
TRBD2,.,TRBV24-1,TRBJ2-1,CATSETTSGGRNEQFF,TGTGCCACCAGTGAGACGACTAGCGGGGGACGGAATGAGCAGTTCTTC
TRBD2,.,TRBV4-3,TRBJ2-1,CASSQDLAGGYNEQFF,TGCGCCAGCAGCCAAGATCTCGCGGGAGGGTACAATGAGCAGTTCTTC
TRBD1,.,TRBV6-6,TRBJ2-5,CASRDRGRETQYF,TGTGCCAGCAGGGACAGGGGGCGAGAGACCCAGTACTTC
.,.,TRBV6-4,TRBJ2-7,CARDPGGREQYF,TGTGCCAGAGACCCGGGGGGCCGAGAGCAGTACTTC
.,once,TRBV28,TRBJ2-3,CASSLQKSDTQYF,TGTGCCAGCAGTTTACAAAAATCAGATACGCAGTATTTT
.,.,TRBV5-8,TRBJ2-2,CASSLLPGEGGELFF,TGTGCCAGCAGCTTGCTGCCAGGGGAAGGCGGGGAGCTGTTTTTT
.,.,TRBV7-2,TRBJ2-1,CASMRVRSYNEQFF,TGTGCCAGCATGCGGGTCCGCTCCTACAATGAGCAGTTCTTC
.,.,TRBV7-3,TRBJ1-3,CASSPGAGSGNTIYF,TGTGCCAGCAGCCCCGGCGCCGGGTCTGGAAACACCATATATTTT
.,.,TRBV13,TRBJ2-3,CASSLGRGFPRADTQYF,TGTGCCAGCAGCTTAGGCCGAGGGTTCCCTCGAGCAGATACGCAGTATTTT
TRBD2,.,TRBV20-1,TRBJ2-7,CSASRGGPSYEQYF,TGCAGTGCTAGTCGGGGGGGCCCCTCCTACGAGCAGTACTTC
.,.,TRBV29-1,TRBJ1-5,CSVGDSLGSNQPQHF,TGCAGCGTAGGCGACAGCCTAGGAAGCAATCAGCCCCAGCATTTT
.,.,TRBV3-1/TRBV3-2,TRBJ1-2,CASSFDGGTYGYTF,TGTGCCAGCAGCTTCGACGGGGGAACCTATGGCTACACCTTC
.,.,TRBV30,TRBJ1-6,CAWSVPAAPLHF,TGTGCCTGGAGTGTACCGGCGGCACCCCTCCACTTT
TRBD2,.,TRBV10-2,TRBJ2-5,CASSEQGLAGGYQETQYF,TGCGCCAGCAGTGAACAAGGACTAGCGGGGGGGTACCAAGAGACCCAGTACTTC
.,.,TRBV29-1,TRBJ2-1,CSVGGGRTNEQFF,TGCAGCGTTGGCGGAGGGAGGACCAATGAGCAGTTCTTC
TRBD2,.,TRBV3-1/TRBV3-2,TRBJ2-7,CASSQREGKYEQYF,TGTGCCAGCAGCCAACGGGAGGGTAAATACGAGCAGTACTTC
.,.,TRBV5-1,TRBJ1-2,CASSPDRASNYGYTF,TGCGCCAGCAGCCCGGACAGAGCCTCTAACTATGGCTACACCTTC
TRBD2,.,TRBV11-3,TRBJ2-1,CASSFHSGRAYNEQFF,TGTGCCAGCAGCTTTCACAGCGGGAGGGCCTACAATGAGCAGTTCTTC
.,.,TRBV30,TRBJ1-1,CAWSVALPLEAFF,TGTGCCTGGAGTGTAGCGCTGCCGCTTGAAGCTTTCTTT
.,.,TRBV24-1,TRBJ2-4,CATSDTAGIQYF,TGTGCCACCAGTGATACGGCAGGCATTCAGTACTTC
.,.,TRBV20-1,TRBJ1-5,CSASPRGWGNQPQHF,TGCAGTGCTAGTCCCAGGGGCTGGGGCAATCAGCCCCAGCATTTT
TRBD2,.,TRBV24-1,TRBJ2-3,CATSDGTSGIDTDTQYF,TGTGCCACCAGTGATGGGACTAGCGGGATTGACACAGATACGCAGTATTTT
TRBD1,.,TRBV6-1,TRBJ1-1,CASSEAPGGLRAFF,TGTGCCAGCAGTGAAGCGCCAGGGGGCTTGAGGGCTTTCTTT
.,.,TRBV6-2/TRBV6-3,TRBJ2-2,CASSLGLVRELFF,TGTGCCAGCAGTTTGGGCCTCGTGAGGGAGCTGTTTTTT
.,once,TRBV7-9,TRBJ2-1,CASSLIQGRRNEQFF,TGTGCCAGCAGCTTAATACAGGGGAGGAGGAATGAGCAGTTCTTC
.,.,TRBV27,TRBJ1-1,CASSFTGLNTEAFF,TGTGCCAGCAGTTTTACAGGGTTGAACACTGAAGCTTTCTTT
TRBD1,.,TRBV7-3,TRBJ2-3,CASTTGAWADTQYF,TGTGCCAGTACTACAGGGGCGTGGGCAGATACGCAGTATTTT
.,.,TRBV13,TRBJ2-7,CASSFGSYEQYF,TGTGCCAGCAGCTTCGGGTCCTACGAGCAGTACTTC
.,.,TRBV7-9,TRBJ2-3,CASSLDRPSTDTQYF,TGTGCCAGCAGCTTGGACAGACCTAGCACAGATACGCAGTATTTT
.,.,TRBV12-3/TRBV12-4,TRBJ2-5,CASSLGGEETQYF,TGTGCCAGCAGTTTAGGGGGGGAAGAGACCCAGTACTTC
TRBD1,.,TRBV4-3,TRBJ1-4,CASSTGGTGGNEKLFF,TGCGCCAGCAGCACAGGGGGGACAGGGGGAAATGAAAAACTGTTTTTT
TRBD2,.,TRBV4-1,TRBJ2-1,CASSQWASGIIYNEQFF,TGCGCCAGCAGCCAATGGGCTAGCGGGATAATCTACAATGAGCAGTTCTTC